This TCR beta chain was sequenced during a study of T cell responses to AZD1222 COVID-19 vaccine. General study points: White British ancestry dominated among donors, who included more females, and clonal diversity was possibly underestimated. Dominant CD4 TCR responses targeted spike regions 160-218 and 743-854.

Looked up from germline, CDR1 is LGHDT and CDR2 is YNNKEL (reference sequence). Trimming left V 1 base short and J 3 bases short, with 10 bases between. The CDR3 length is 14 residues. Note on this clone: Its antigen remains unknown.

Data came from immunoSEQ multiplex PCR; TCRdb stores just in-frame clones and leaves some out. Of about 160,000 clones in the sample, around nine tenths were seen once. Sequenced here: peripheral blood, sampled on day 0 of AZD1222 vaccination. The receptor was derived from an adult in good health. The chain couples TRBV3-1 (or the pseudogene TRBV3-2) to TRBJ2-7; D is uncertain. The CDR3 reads CASSQGTGNYEQYF. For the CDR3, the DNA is TGTGCCAGCAGCCAAGGAACTGGGAACTACGAGCAGTACTTC.